This T cell receptor beta chain was captured by sequencing in a study of T cell responses to AZD1222 COVID-19 vaccine. General study findings and limits: Just a handful of AZD1222 recipients were seropositive at baseline. Recipients of two AZD1222 doses showed rising Spike-specific TCR breadth and depth.

The CDR3 extends over 16 amino acids. CDR1 and CDR2 from the germline V gene are SGHNT and YYREEE (reference sequence). V was pared by 3 bases and J by 4 bases, with 7 bases of the junction left unmatched. TCRdb's table, derived via immunoSEQ multiplex PCR, lists solely in-frame clones and lacks some. In the table there are some 120,000 clones, 70% to 90% of which are singletons. At least ten counts were recorded for this clone. What it binds is not known. The specimen comprised peripheral blood, sampled on day 0 of MenACWY control vaccination. The chain links TRBV5-4 to TRBJ2-3, with 11 positions matching TRBD1. The clonotype originates from an adult in good health. The CDR3 sequence is CASSSLGQGEADTQYF. CDR3 DNA sequence: TGTGCCAGCAGCTCTTTGGGACAGGGGGAAGCAGATACGCAGTATTTT.